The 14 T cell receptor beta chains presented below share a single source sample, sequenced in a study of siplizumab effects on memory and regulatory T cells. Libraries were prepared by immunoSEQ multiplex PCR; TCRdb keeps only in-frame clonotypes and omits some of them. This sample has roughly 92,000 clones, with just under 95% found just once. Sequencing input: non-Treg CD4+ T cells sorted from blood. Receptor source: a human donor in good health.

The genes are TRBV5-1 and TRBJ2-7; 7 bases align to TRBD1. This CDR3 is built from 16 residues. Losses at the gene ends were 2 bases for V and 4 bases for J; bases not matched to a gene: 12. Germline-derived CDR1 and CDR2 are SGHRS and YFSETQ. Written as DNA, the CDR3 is TGCGCCAGCAGCTTTAGTTCCGGGACAGCGAGTTACGAGCAGTACTTC. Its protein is CASSFSSGTASYEQYF.

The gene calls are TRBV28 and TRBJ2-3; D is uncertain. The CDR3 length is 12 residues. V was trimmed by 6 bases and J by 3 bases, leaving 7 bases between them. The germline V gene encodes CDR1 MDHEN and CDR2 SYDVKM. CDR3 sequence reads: CASSVGTDTQYF. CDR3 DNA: TGTGCCAGCAGCGTAGGAACAGATACGCAGTATTTT.

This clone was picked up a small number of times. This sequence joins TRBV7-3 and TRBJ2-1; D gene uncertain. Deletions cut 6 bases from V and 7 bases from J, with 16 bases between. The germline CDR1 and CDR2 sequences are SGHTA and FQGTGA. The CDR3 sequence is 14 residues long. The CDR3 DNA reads TGTGCCAGCAGTACGGGCGAGGTGGGAAATGAGCAGTTCTTC. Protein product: CASSTGEVGNEQFF.

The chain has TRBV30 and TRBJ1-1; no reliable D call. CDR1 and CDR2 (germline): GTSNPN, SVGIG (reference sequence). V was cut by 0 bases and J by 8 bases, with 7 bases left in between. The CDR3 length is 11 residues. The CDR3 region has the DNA TGTGCCTGGAGTGTTTTTCAGGAAGCTTTCTTT. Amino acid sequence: CAWSVFQEAFF.

The CDR3 nucleotides read TGTGCCAGCAGCTTTGTACGGGGAGGTCGATCAGAGACCCAGTACTTC. It yields the protein CASSFVRGGRSETQYF. The chain joins TRBV7-9 to TRBJ2-5; possible D gene TRBD2, 6 bases. Germline V gene sequence: CDR1 SEHNR, CDR2 FQNEAQ (reference sequence). This CDR3 contains 16 residues. V was shortened by 3 bases and J by 4 bases, with 18 bases between the two germline ends. Complete variable domain (other parts from reference TRBV7-9 and TRBJ2-5): DTGVSQNPRHKITKRGQNVTFRCDPISEHNRLYWYRQTLGQGPEFLTYFQNEAQLEKSRLLSDRFSAERPKGSFSTLEIQRTEQGDSAMYLCASSFVRGGRSETQYFGPGTRLLVL.

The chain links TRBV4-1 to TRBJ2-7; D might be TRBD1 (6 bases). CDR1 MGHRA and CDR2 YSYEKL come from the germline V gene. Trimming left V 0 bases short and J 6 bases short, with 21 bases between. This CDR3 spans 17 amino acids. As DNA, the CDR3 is TGCGCCAGCAGCCAAGATCGTTCGGGACAACCCCGGGGCGAGCAGTACTTC. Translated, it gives CASSQDRSGQPRGEQYF.

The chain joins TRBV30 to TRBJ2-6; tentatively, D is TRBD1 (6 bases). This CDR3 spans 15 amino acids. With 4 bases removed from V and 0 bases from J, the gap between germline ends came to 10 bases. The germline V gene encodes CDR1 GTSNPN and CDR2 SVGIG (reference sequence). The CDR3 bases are TGTGCCTGGAATAAAGGGGGCTCTGGGGCCAACGTCCTGACTTTC. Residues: CAWNKGGSGANVLTF.

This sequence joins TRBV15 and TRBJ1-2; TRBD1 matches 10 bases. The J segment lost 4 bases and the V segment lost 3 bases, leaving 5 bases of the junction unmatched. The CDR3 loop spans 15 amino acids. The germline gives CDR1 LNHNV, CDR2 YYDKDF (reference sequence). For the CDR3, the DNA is TGTGCCACCAGCAGCCGGGACAGGGGTGGCTATGGCTACACCTTC. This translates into CATSSRDRGGYGYTF.

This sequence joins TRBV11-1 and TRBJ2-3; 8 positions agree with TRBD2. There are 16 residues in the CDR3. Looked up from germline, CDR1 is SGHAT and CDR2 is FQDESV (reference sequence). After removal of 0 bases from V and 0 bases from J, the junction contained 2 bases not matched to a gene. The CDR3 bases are TGTGCCAGCAGCTTAGCAAGCGGGAGAAGCACAGATACGCAGTATTTT. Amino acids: CASSLASGRSTDTQYF. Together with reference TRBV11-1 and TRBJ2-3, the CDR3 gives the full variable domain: EAEVAQSPRYKITEKSQAVAFWCDPISGHATLYWYRQILGQGPELLVQFQDESVVDDSQLPKDRFSAERLKGVDSTLKIQPAELGDSAMYLCASSLASGRSTDTQYFGPGTRLTVL.

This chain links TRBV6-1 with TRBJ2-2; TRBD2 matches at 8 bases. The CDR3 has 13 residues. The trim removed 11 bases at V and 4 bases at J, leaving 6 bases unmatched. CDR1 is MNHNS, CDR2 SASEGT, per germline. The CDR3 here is CAGRLASTGELFF. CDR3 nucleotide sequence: TGTGCCGGGAGACTAGCGAGCACCGGGGAGCTGTTTTTT.

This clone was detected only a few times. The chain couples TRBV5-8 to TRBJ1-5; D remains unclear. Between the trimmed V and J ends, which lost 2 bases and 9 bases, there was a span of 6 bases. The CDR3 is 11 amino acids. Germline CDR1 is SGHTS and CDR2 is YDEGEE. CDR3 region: CASSLGGPQHF. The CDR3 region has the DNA TGTGCCAGCAGCTTAGGAGGGCCCCAGCATTTT.

CDR3 amino acids: CASSLWGVVEAFF. CDR3 sequence (DNA): TGTGCCAGCAGTTTATGGGGGGTTGTTGAAGCTTTCTTT. The chain is built from TRBV28 and TRBJ1-1; a possible D gene is TRBD1 (5 bases). This CDR3 spans 13 amino acids. Germline assignment: CDR1 MDHEN and CDR2 SYDVKM. The V gene lost 0 bases and the J gene lost 7 bases, with 9 bases spanning the gap. The variable domain in full, with the rest retrieved from reference TRBV28 and TRBJ1-1, is DVKVTQSSRYLVKRTGEKVFLECVQDMDHENMFWYRQDPGLGLRLIYFSYDVKMKEKGDIPEGYSVSREKKERFSLILESASTNQTSMYLCASSLWGVVEAFFGQGTRLTVV.

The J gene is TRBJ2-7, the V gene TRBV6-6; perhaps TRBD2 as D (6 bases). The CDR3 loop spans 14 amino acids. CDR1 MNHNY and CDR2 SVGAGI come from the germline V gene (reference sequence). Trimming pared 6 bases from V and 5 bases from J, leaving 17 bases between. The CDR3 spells CASSPVGGENEQYF. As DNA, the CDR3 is TGTGCCAGCAGCCCAGTGGGGGGAGAGAACGAGCAGTACTTC.

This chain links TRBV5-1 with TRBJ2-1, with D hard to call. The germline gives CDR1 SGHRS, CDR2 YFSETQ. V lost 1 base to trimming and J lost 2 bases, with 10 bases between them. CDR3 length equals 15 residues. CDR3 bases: TGCGCCAGCAGCTTGCCCCGTGGCCCCTACAATGAGCAGTTCTTC. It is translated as CASSLPRGPYNEQFF. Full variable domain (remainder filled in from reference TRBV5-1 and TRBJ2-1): KAGVTQTPRYLIKTRGQQVTLSCSPISGHRSVSWYQQTPGQGLQFLFEYFSETQRNKGNFPGRFSGRQFSNSRSEMNVSTLELGDSALYLCASSLPRGPYNEQFFGPGTRLTVL.